The source of this TCR beta chain is a study of OX40 agonist ivuxolimab in advanced cancers. Study summary: With a range of about 20 to 79, age averaged 60 years, and around 80% were male. General observations from the study: CD8+ T cells (on average) carried more expanded clones than CD4+ T cells. Clonal expansion was seen in CD4+ and CD8+ blood T cells by week 6 at 0.1 to 3.0 mg/kg.

Excluded were patients having autoimmune disease history or systemic immunosuppression. With regard to this clone: Its specificity is unknown.

CDR3 length equals 14 residues. V dropped 3 bases and J dropped 1; count of bases not matched to a gene: 0. Germline V gene data show CDR1 as SGHDT and CDR2 as YYEEEE. Only in-frame clones appear in the TCRdb table, and some are missing; sequencing was by immunoSEQ multiplex PCR. The sample lists tens of thousands of clones; around 90% were seen once. The chain couples TRBV5-6 to TRBJ1-2; 10 bases line up with TRBD1. Sequencing was performed on CD4+ or CD8+ T cells sorted from blood, taken in a trial of the OX40 agonist ivuxolimab. This sequence was found in an adult with an advanced solid tumor such as melanoma, head and neck, liver or kidney cancer. CDR3 in DNA: TGTGCCAGCAGCTGGGACAGGGGTAACTATGGCTACACCTTC. It specifies CASSWDRGNYGYTF.